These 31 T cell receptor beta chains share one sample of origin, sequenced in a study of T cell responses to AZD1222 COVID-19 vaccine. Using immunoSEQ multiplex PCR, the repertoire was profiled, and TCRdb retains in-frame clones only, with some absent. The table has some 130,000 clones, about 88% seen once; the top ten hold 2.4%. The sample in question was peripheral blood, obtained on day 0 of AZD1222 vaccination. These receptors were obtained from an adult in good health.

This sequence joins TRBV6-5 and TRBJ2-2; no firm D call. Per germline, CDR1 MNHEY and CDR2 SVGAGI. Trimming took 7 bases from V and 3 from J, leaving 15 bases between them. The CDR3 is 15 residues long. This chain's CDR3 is CASTQVGWDTGELFF. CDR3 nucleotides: TGTGCCAGCACCCAAGTTGGATGGGACACCGGGGAGCTGTTTTTT.

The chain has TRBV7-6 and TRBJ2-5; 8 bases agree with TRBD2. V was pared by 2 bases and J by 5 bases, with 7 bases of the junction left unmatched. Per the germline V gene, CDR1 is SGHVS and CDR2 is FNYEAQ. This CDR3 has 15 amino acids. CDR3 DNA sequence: TGTGCCAGCAGCTTATCGGGAGGGCCAGGGGAGACCCAGTACTTC. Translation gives CASSLSGGPGETQYF.

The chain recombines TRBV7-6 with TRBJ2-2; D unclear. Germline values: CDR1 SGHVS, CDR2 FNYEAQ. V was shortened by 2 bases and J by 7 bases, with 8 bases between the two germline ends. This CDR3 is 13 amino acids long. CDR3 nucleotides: TGTGCCAGCAGCTTATCGGCTCTCGGGGAGCTGTTTTTT. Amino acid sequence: CASSLSALGELFF.

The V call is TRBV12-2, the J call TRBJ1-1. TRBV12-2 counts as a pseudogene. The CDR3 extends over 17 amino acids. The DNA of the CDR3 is TGTGCAAGTCGCTTAGAGGTAAGGGGGGGCCGGGACACTGAAGCTTTCTTT. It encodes CASRLEVRGGRDTEAFF.

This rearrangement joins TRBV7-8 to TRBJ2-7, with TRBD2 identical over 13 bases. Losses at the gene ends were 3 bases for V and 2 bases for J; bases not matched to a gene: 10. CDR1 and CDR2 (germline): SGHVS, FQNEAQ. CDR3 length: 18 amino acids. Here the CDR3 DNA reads TGTGCCAGCAGCTTGGTGGGACTAGCGGGGCTAAGGGCCTACGAGCAGTACTTC. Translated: CASSLVGLAGLRAYEQYF.

CDR3 DNA sequence: TGCGCCAGCAGCTTGGCCCCTAGCCCCAACACCGGGGAGCTGTTTTTT. Its translation is CASSLAPSPNTGELFF. The chain has TRBV5-1 and TRBJ2-2; a possible D gene is TRBD2 (5 bases). V gave up 0 bases and J gave up 2 bases, with 11 bases separating them. Looked up from germline, CDR1 is SGHRS and CDR2 is YFSETQ. The CDR3 spans 16 residues.

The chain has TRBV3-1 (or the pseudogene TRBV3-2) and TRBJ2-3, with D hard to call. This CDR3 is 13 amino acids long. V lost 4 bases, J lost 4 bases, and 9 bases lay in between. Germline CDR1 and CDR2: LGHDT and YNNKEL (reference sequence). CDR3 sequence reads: CASSPSNADTQYF. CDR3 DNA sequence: TGTGCCAGCAGCCCTTCAAACGCAGATACGCAGTATTTT.

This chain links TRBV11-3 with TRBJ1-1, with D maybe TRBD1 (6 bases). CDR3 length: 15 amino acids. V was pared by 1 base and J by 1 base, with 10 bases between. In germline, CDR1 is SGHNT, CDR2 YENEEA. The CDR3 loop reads CASSLGGHRNTEAFF. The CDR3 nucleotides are TGTGCCAGCAGCTTAGGGGGACACCGGAACACTGAAGCTTTCTTT.

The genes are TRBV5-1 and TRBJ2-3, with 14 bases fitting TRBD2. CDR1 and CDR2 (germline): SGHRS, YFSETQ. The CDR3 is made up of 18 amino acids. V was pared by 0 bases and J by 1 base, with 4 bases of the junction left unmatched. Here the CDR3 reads CASSLGLAGGPGTDTQYF. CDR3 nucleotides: TGCGCCAGCAGCTTGGGACTAGCGGGAGGGCCGGGCACAGATACGCAGTATTTT.

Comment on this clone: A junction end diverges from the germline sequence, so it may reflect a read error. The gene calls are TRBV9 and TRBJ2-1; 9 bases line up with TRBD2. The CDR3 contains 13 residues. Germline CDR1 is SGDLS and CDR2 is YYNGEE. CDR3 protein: CASSGRGNNEQFF. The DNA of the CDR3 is TGTGCCAGTAGCGGGAGAGGTAACAATGAGCAGTTCTTC.

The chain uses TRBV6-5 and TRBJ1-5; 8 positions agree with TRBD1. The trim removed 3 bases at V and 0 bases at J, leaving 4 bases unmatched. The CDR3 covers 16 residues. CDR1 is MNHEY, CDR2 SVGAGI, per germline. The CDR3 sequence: CASSYGQGSSNQPQHF. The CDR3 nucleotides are TGTGCCAGCAGTTATGGACAGGGAAGTAGCAATCAGCCCCAGCATTTT.

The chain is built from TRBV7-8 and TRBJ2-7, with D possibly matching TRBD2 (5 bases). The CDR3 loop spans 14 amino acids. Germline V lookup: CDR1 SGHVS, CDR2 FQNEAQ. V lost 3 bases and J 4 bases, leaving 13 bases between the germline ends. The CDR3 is CASSFGGKFYEQYF. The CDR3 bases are TGTGCCAGCAGCTTCGGAGGAAAGTTTTACGAGCAGTACTTC.

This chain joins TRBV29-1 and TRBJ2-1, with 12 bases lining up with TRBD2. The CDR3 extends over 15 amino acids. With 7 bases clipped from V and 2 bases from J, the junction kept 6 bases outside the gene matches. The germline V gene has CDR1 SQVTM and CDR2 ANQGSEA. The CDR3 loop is CSASPSGRAYNEQFF. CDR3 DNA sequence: TGCAGCGCGAGTCCTAGCGGGAGGGCCTACAATGAGCAGTTCTTC.

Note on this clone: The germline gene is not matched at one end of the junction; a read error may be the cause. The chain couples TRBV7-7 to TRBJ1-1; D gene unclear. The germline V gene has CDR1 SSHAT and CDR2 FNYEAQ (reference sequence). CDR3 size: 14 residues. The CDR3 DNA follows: TGTGCTAGCAGCTTAATAACAGCGAACACTGAAGCTTTCTTT. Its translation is CASSLITANTEAFF.

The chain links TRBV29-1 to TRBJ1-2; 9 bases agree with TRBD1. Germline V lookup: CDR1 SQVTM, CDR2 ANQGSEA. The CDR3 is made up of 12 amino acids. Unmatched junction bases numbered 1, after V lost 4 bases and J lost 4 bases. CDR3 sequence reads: CSVVQGAYGYTF. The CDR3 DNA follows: TGCAGCGTTGTACAGGGGGCCTATGGCTACACCTTC.

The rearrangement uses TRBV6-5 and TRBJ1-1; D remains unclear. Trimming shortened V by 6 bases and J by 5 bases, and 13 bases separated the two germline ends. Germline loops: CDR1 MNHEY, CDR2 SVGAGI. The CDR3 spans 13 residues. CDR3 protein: CASRTPRRTEAFF. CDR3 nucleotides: TGTGCCAGCAGGACCCCCCGAAGGACTGAAGCTTTCTTT.

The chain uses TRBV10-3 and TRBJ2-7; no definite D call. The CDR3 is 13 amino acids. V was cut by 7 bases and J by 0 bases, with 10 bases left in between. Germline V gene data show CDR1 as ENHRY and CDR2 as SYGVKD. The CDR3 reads CAINDGSSYEQYF. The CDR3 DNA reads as TGTGCCATCAACGACGGTAGCTCCTACGAGCAGTACTTC.

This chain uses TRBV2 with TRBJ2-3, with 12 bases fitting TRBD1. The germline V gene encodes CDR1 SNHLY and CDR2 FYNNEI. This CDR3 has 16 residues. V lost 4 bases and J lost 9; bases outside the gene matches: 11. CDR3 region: CASSGGQGASVWTQYF. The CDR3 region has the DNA TGTGCCAGCAGTGGGGGACAGGGGGCTTCCGTTTGGACGCAGTATTTT. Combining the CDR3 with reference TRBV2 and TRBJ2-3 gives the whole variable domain EPEVTQTPSHQVTQMGQEVILRCVPISNHLYFYWYRQILGQKVEFLVSFYNNEISEKSEIFDDQFSVERPDGSNFTLKIRSTKLEDSAMYFCASSGGQGASVWTQYFGPGTRLTVL.

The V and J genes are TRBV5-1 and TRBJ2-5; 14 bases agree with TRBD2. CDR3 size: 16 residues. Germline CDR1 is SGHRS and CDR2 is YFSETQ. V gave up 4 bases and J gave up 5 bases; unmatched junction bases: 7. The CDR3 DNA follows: TGCGCCAGCAGCATCGGGACTAGCGGGAGAATCGAGACCCAGTACTTC. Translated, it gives CASSIGTSGRIETQYF. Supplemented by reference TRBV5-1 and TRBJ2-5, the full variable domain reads KAGVTQTPRYLIKTRGQQVTLSCSPISGHRSVSWYQQTPGQGLQFLFEYFSETQRNKGNFPGRFSGRQFSNSRSEMNVSTLELGDSALYLCASSIGTSGRIETQYFGPGTRLLVL.

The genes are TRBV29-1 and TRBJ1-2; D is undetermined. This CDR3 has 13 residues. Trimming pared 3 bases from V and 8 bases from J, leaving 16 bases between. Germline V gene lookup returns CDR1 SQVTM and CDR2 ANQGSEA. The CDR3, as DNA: TGCAGCGTTGAGCCGGGCCCCCGTGCCGGCTACACCTTC. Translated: CSVEPGPRAGYTF.

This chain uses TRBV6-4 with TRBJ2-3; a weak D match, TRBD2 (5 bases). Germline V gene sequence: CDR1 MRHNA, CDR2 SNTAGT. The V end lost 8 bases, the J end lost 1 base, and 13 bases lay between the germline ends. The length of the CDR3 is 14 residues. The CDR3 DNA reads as TGTGCCAGCTCCCGGACTCATGGCACAGATACGCAGTATTTT. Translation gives CASSRTHGTDTQYF.

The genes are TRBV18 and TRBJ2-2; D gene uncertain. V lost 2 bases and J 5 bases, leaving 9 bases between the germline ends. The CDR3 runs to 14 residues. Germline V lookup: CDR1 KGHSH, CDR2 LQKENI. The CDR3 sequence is CASSPDKQTGELFF. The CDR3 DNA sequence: TGTGCCAGCTCACCAGACAAACAGACCGGGGAGCTGTTTTTT.

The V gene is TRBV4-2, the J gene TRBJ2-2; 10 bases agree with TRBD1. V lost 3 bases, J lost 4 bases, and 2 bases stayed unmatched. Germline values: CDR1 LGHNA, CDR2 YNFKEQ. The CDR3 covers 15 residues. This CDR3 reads CASSQRTGGTGELFF. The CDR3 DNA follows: TGTGCCAGCAGCCAGCGGACAGGGGGCACCGGGGAGCTGTTTTTT.

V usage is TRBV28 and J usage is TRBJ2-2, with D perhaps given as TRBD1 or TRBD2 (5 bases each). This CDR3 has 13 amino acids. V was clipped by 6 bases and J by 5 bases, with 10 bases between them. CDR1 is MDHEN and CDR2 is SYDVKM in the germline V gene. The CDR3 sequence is CASSLWGTGELFF. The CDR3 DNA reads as TGTGCCAGCAGCCTCTGGGGGACCGGGGAGCTGTTTTTT.

CDR3 DNA sequence: TGTGCCAGCAGCGACACTAGCGGGGCGAACACCGGGGAGCTGTTTTTT. This encodes CASSDTSGANTGELFF. The chain combines TRBV9 with TRBJ2-2, with TRBD2 matching 10 bases. Germline-derived CDR1 and CDR2 are SGDLS and YYNGEE. There are 16 residues in the CDR3. Germline trimming cut 3 bases from V and 0 bases from J; bases unmatched to any gene: 2.

CDR3 sequence (DNA): TGTGCCAGCAGTTGGTACGGGACAAATGGAAACACCATATATTTT. Protein product: CASSWYGTNGNTIYF. J is TRBJ1-3 and V is TRBV28; D is perhaps TRBD1 (6 bases). This CDR3 has 15 residues. V lost 4 bases and J lost 3, with 13 bases in between. Germline CDR1 is MDHEN and CDR2 is SYDVKM.

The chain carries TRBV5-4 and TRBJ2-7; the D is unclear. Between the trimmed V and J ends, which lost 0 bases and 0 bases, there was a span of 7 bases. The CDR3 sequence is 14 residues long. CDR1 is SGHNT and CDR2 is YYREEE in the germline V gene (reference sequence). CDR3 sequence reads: CASSLVGNSYEQYF. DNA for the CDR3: TGTGCCAGCAGCTTGGTTGGAAACTCCTACGAGCAGTACTTC.

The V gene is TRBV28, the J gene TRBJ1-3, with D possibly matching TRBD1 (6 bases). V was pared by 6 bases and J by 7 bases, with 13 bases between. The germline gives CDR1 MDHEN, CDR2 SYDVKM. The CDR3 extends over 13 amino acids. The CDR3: CASSSQDRNTIYF. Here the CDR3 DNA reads TGTGCCAGCAGCTCACAAGACAGGAACACCATATATTTT.

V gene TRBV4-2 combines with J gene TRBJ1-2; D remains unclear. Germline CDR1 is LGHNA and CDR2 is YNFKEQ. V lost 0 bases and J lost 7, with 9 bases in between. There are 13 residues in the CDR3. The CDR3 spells CASSQDRTGGYTF. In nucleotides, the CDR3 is TGTGCCAGCAGCCAAGATAGAACGGGTGGCTACACCTTC.

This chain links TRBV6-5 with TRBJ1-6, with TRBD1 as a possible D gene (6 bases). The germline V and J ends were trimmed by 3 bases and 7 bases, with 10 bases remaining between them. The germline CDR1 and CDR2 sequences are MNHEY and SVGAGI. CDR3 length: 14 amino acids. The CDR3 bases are TGTGCCAGCAGTTATGGACAGCAGAATTCACCCCTCCACTTT. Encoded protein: CASSYGQQNSPLHF.

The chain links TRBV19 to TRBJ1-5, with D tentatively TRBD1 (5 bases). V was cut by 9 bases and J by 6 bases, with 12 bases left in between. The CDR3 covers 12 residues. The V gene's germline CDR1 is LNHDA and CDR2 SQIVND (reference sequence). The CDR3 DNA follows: TGTGCCAGCTTACGGGGGAGTCAGCCCCAGCATTTT. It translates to CASLRGSQPQHF.